This T cell receptor (beta chain) was obtained from a study of cytomegalovirus exposure and HLA in healthy donors. Looking at the study overall: According to later analysis, the same platform produced the 100 to 150 validation and several hundred first-cohort repertoires. Findings of the study overall: The study found most TCR sequences rare, yet found some public TCRs in many donors. Cytomegalovirus-associated TCR beta chains were listed, numbering some 180. That first-cohort TCR clusters tended to co-occur in the approximately 120 validation repertoires was found in a later analysis.

Some clones are missing from TCRdb's copy, which holds only in-frame ones; the method was immunoSEQ multiplex PCR. The table records approximately 130,000 clones, roughly 90% of them present only once. On this clone itself: Its antigen is as yet unknown.

Germline trimming cut 2 bases from V and 1 base from J; bases unmatched to any gene: 4. The CDR3 covers 15 residues. Germline CDR1 MNHNS, CDR2 SASEGT. The receptor's source is a woman between 18 and 29 years old in good health and CMV-seronegative. This chain connects TRBV6-1 to TRBJ2-5; 7 bases align to TRBD2. The sequencing input was PBMCs. CDR3 DNA: TGTGCCAGCAGTGAAACAAGACTAGCCCAAGAGACCCAGTACTTC. As protein: CASSETRLAQETQYF.